This TCR beta chain appears in the sequencing data of a study of glioma-infiltrating T cells after dendritic cell vaccination. Study in general: Between about 2003 and 2013, patients got autologous tumor lysate-pulsed dendritic cell vaccines.

The CDR3 totals 12 residues. Germline CDR1 and CDR2: SGHAT and FQNNGV. The V gene lost 3 bases and the J gene lost 1 base, with 3 bases spanning the gap. The protocol was immunoSEQ multiplex PCR, while the TCRdb copy is restricted to in-frame clones and leaves out a portion. The sample records about 64,000 clones, 75% to 85% being singletons. Source: blood, taken before dendritic cell vaccination. The gene calls are TRBV11-2 and TRBJ2-5; no definite D call. The receptor was derived from a human donor with glioblastoma. The CDR3 coding sequence is TGTGCCAGCAGCTTGGCCCAAGAGACCCAGTACTTC. It yields the protein CASSLAQETQYF.